This T cell receptor beta chain was identified in a study of T cell responses to AZD1222 COVID-19 vaccine. For this clone: Its antigen is as yet unknown.

Notes on the study in general: There were vaccine-associated CD4 TCRs across spike, dominant at 160-218 and 743-854. A rise in Spike-specific TCR breadth and depth followed two AZD1222 doses. Reportedly, close to half of spike-specific TCRs are directed against unmutated variant regions. Baseline seropositivity occurred in only a handful of AZD1222 recipients.

This CDR3 region has 13 residues. Looked up from germline, CDR1 is SQVTM and CDR2 is ANQGSEA. Trimming shortened V by 5 bases and J by 2 bases, and 9 bases separated the two germline ends. The table came from immunoSEQ multiplex PCR; TCRdb's copy has only in-frame clones and leaves some out. The sample has tens of thousands of clones, roughly 87% seen once. J is TRBJ2-2 and V is TRBV29-1; D remains unclear. This clonotype was obtained from an adult who received the AZD1222 COVID-19 vaccine. This specimen was peripheral blood, taken 28 days after the second AZD1222 dose. CDR3 in amino acids: CSVIGSNTGELFF. CDR3 in DNA: TGCAGCGTTATCGGGTCTAACACCGGGGAGCTGTTTTTT.